This T cell receptor beta chain was obtained from a study of OX40 agonist ivuxolimab in advanced cancers. Study overall: With ivuxolimab, an agonistic anti-OX40 (CD134) antibody, patients were treated. Past anti-PD-1, anti-PD-L1 or anti-CTLA-4 therapy was accepted, and around 40% had received some.

On this clone: Its antigen is unidentified.

Clones were read by immunoSEQ multiplex PCR, and TCRdb kept only the in-frame ones, dropping some. The table includes 65,000 or so clones, roughly 80% detected once. Study-wide findings and caveats: Partial responders dosed at 0.1-3.0 mg/kg displayed clonal expansion ranking among the lowest. There were also nonresponders showing low normalized T-cell clonal expansion.

This CDR3 has 13 amino acids. Germline CDR1 reads GTSNPN; CDR2 reads SVGIG (reference sequence). The V end was cut by 1 base, the J end by 1 base, with 7 bases between. Sequencing was performed on CD4+ or CD8+ T cells sorted from blood, taken in a trial of the OX40 agonist ivuxolimab. The TCR comes from an adult with an advanced solid tumor such as melanoma, head and neck, liver or kidney cancer. The V and J genes are TRBV30 and TRBJ1-1, with D possibly matching TRBD1 (5 bases). CDR3 loop: CAWSDGQNTEAFF. The CDR3 DNA reads as TGTGCCTGGAGTGACGGACAGAACACTGAAGCTTTCTTT.